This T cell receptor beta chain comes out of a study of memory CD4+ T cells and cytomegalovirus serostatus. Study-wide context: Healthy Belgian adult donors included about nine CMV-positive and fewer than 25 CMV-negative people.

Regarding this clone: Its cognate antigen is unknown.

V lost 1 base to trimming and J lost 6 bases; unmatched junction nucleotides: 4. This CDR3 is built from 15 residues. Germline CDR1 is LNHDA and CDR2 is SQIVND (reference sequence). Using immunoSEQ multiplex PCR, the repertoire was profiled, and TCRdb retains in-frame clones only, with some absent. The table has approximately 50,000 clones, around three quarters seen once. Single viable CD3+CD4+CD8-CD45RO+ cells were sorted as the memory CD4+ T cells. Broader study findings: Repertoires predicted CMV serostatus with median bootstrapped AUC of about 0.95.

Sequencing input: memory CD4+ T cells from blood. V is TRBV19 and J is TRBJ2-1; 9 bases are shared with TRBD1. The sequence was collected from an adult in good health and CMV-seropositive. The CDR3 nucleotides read TGTGCCAGTAGTATAGTAGGGACAGGGAGCAATGAGCAGTTCTTC. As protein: CASSIVGTGSNEQFF.